This TCR beta chain was recorded in a study of cytomegalovirus exposure and HLA in healthy donors. General study results and limits: Reports showed the classifier diagnosing cytomegalovirus status with high specificity and sensitivity. With DRB1 most and HLA-C fewest, TCR association rates differed between HLA loci in a later analysis. A link between a missense DCLRE1C variant and TCR beta V- and J-gene trimming emerged from a later analysis.

The PCR had 60 Vbeta and 13 Jbeta primers. Measured with immunoSEQ multiplex PCR; TCRdb has only the in-frame clones, and not every one. The table shows about 180,000 clones, with around four fifths occurring only once. The CDR3 consists of 13 residues. J was trimmed by 8 bases and V by 5 bases; bases with no gene match: 8. The germline V gene encodes CDR1 SGHAT and CDR2 FQNNGV. On this clone: The antigen is undetermined.

What was sequenced was PBMCs. The chain joins TRBV11-2 to TRBJ2-7; TRBD1 matches 8 bases. This TCR derives from a woman aged 45 to 65 in good health and CMV-seropositive. The CDR3, as DNA: TGTGCCAGCAGCCCAAGGGACAGGTTCAAGCAGTACTTC. Its protein is CASSPRDRFKQYF.